This T cell receptor beta chain is from a study of CD8 T cell repertoires and HIV-1 epitope variants. Across the whole study: IL-2, IL-7 and IL-15 were added on days 3 and 7 of approximately ten-day cultures.

V shed 4 bases and J shed 4 bases, with 17 bases lying between them. The CDR3 contains 15 residues. Germline V gives CDR1 SGHDT, CDR2 YYEEEE. Produced via immunoSEQ multiplex PCR; TCRdb's table is partial and in-frame only. This table has some 87,000 clones, roughly four fifths appearing once. The sequence was obtained from a male donor with HIV. Sequencing used uncultured baseline CD8+ T cells from peripheral blood mononuclear cells (PBMCs). The chain links TRBV5-6 to TRBJ1-1; D might be TRBD1 (6 bases). The CDR3 protein is CASSRKGGGITEAFF. CDR3 sequence (DNA): TGTGCCAGCAGCCGAAAGGGGGGTGGGATCACTGAAGCTTTCTTT. The entire variable domain, with the rest obtained from reference TRBV5-6 and TRBJ1-1, is as follows: DAGVTQSPTHLIKTRGQQVTLRCSPKSGHDTVSWYQQALGQGPQFIFQYYEEEERQRGNFPDRFSGHQFPNYSSELNVNALLLGDSALYLCASSRKGGGITEAFFGQGTRLTVV.